This T cell receptor beta chain stems from a study of T-cell reconstitution after alpha-beta-depleted transplantation in children. In this sample, this clonotype turned up a few times. The authors prepared the TCRbeta library with unique molecular identifiers. MiXCR, applied by TCRdb to the PCR reads, yields one record per CDR3 protein. The sample consists of more than 100,000 distinct CDR3 sequences, roughly 23% of them appearing once. V lost 0 bases and J 3 bases, leaving 10 bases between the germline ends. The CDR3 loop spans 15 amino acids. Germline V gene sequence: CDR1 SGHKS, CDR2 YYEKEE (reference sequence).

The TCR comes from a male patient between 2 and 10 years old who had a stem cell transplant for chronic granulomatous disease, so the T cells may come from the graft donor. The sequencing here drew on PBMCs, mostly from graft donor cells, taken 180 days after TCRalphabeta/CD19-depleted stem cell transplant. J is TRBJ2-1 and V is TRBV5-5, with TRBD2 as a possible D gene (5 bases). CDR3 sequence: CASSLVPGSYNEQFF. The CDR3 DNA reads TGTGCCAGCAGCTTGGTTCCGGGAAGCTACAATGAGCAGTTCTTC.